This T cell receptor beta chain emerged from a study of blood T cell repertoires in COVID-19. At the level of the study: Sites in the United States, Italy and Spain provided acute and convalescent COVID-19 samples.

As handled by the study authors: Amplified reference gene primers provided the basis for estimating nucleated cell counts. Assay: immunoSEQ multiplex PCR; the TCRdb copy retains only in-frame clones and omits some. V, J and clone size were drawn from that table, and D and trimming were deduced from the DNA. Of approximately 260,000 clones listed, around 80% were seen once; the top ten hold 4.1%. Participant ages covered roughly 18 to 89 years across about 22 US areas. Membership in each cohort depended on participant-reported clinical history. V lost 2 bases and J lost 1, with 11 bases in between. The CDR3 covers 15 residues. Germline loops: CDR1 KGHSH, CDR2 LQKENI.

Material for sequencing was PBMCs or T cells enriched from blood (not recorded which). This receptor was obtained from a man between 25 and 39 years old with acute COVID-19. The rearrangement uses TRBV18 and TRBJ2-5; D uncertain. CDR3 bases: TGTGCCAGCTCACCAAACGGTATCCGCCAAGAGACCCAGTACTTC. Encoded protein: CASSPNGIRQETQYF. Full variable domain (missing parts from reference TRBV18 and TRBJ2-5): NAGVMQNPRHLVRRRGQEARLRCSPMKGHSHVYWYRQLPEEGLKFMVYLQKENIIDESGMPKERFSAEFPKEGPSILRIQQVVRGDSAAYFCASSPNGIRQETQYFGPGTRLLVL.